One sample yielded the 20 T cell receptor beta chains listed below, sequenced in a study of shared clonotypes between healthy human individuals. Method: immunoSEQ multiplex PCR; TCRdb's copy keeps in-frame clones and lacks some. The repertoire includes around 500,000 clones, around 79% of them detected once, and under 15% sits in the top ten. Sequences were obtained from PBMCs. These receptors came from a woman in her thirties or forties in good health. Some clones in this sample may be carry-over from other donors' samples.

This clone was detected many times. V is TRBV7-8 and J is TRBJ2-7; possibly TRBD2 for D (6 bases). CDR3 length: 12 amino acids. Per the germline V gene, CDR1 is SGHVS and CDR2 is FQNEAQ. Trimming stripped 5 bases from V and 4 bases from J, with 9 bases between. Here the CDR3 reads CASSVGSYEQYF. As DNA, the CDR3 is TGTGCCAGCAGCGTCGGGAGTTACGAGCAGTACTTC.

J is TRBJ2-3 and V is TRBV30, with 7 bases identical to TRBD1. This CDR3 has 14 residues. CDR1 is GTSNPN and CDR2 is SVGIG in the germline V gene (reference sequence). V was pared by 5 bases and J by 0 bases, with 5 bases of the junction left unmatched. The CDR3 nucleotides read TGTGCCTGGCATAACAGGGGAAGCACAGATACGCAGTATTTT. Amino acids: CAWHNRGSTDTQYF.

This sequence joins TRBV25-1 and TRBJ2-5; D may be TRBD2 (6 bases). Per germline, CDR1 MGHDK and CDR2 SYGVNS. Trimming cost V 6 bases and J 5 bases, with 13 bases left between them. The CDR3 covers 13 residues. DNA for the CDR3: TGTGCCAGCAGCTCGGCGGGGTACGAGACCCAGTACTTC. It translates to CASSSAGYETQYF.

This chain links TRBV6-1 with TRBJ1-4, with 7 positions matching TRBD1. The CDR3 runs to 13 residues. Germline assignment: CDR1 MNHNS and CDR2 SASEGT. Trimming took 4 bases from V and 7 from J; bases not matched to a gene: 3. The CDR3 DNA follows: TGTGCCAGCAGTGGGAACAGGGGTGAAAAACTGTTTTTT. Protein sequence: CASSGNRGEKLFF.

This clone was counted a few times. This chain uses TRBV2 with TRBJ1-1; possibly TRBD1 for D (5 bases). V lost 1 base to trimming and J lost 3 bases, with 9 bases between them. The length of the CDR3 is 14 residues. The germline V gene encodes CDR1 SNHLY and CDR2 FYNNEI. The CDR3 loop is CASSEDGTDTEAFF. CDR3 nucleotide sequence: TGTGCCAGCAGTGAAGACGGGACGGACACTGAAGCTTTCTTT.

This clone was found once. The chain is built from TRBV7-6 and TRBJ2-5, with 8 bases lining up with TRBD2. Trimming at V came to 2 bases and at J to 0 bases, leaving 5 bases not matched to a gene. The V gene's germline CDR1 is SGHVS and CDR2 FNYEAQ. The CDR3 has 16 residues. The CDR3 DNA reads as TGTGCCAGCAGCTTACGACTAGCGTTGTACCAAGAGACCCAGTACTTC. It translates to CASSLRLALYQETQYF.

Remarks on this clone: One end of the junction is discordant with germline, which a read error may explain. The identical CDR3 is also encoded by other nucleotide sequences in the sample. The chain is built from TRBV30 and TRBJ2-3, with unresolved D. The germline V gene has CDR1 GTSNPN and CDR2 SVGIG (reference sequence). This CDR3 spans 13 amino acids. The CDR3 bases are TGTGCCTGGAGCGGGCCCCGGGCAGATGCGCAGTATTTT. It yields the protein CAWSGPRADAQYF.

Remarks on this clone: Other DNA sequences in this specimen translate into the identical CDR3. The V gene is TRBV18, the J gene TRBJ1-2; D possibly corresponds to TRBD1 (6 bases). The CDR3 length is 13 residues. The germline V gene has CDR1 KGHSH and CDR2 LQKENI. Trimming shortened V by 6 bases and J by 2 bases, and 10 bases separated the two germline ends. DNA of the CDR3: TGTGCCAGCTCCTCGGACAGAAACTATGGCTACACCTTC. It is translated as CASSSDRNYGYTF.

V is TRBV5-3 and J is TRBJ1-5, with 11 bases identical to TRBD1. TRBV5-3 is classed as an ORF, of uncertain function. The V and J ends lost 4 bases and 2 bases, in that order; junction bases with no gene match: 8. This CDR3 contains 17 residues. The CDR3 sequence is CARSTRRTGGCNQPQHF. CDR3 nucleotides: TGTGCCAGAAGCACACGCCGGACAGGGGGCTGCAATCAGCCCCAGCATTTT.

This sequence joins TRBV7-2 and TRBJ2-5, with D perhaps being TRBD1 or TRBD2 (5 bases each). The V gene's germline CDR1 is SGHTA and CDR2 FQGNSA. This CDR3 has 13 residues. The V gene lost 3 bases and the J gene lost 5 bases, with 10 bases spanning the gap. The CDR3 coding sequence is TGTGCCAGCAGCTTTAACCGGGACGAGACCCAGTACTTC. The encoded protein is CASSFNRDETQYF.

This clone was recorded only once. The chain combines TRBV7-3 with TRBJ2-1, with 8 positions matching TRBD1. Trimming removed 1 base from V and 7 bases from J; junction bases left unmatched: 6. CDR3 length: 15 amino acids. Germline assignment: CDR1 SGHTA and CDR2 FQGTGA. CDR3 sequence: CASSLKFGQGNEQFF. The CDR3 DNA reads TGTGCCAGCAGCTTAAAGTTCGGACAGGGAAATGAGCAGTTCTTC.

This clone has more than one count but fewer than ten. Different DNA sequences within this sample yield the same CDR3. The rearrangement uses TRBV18 and TRBJ1-1; D is undetermined. Per germline, CDR1 KGHSH and CDR2 LQKENI. The CDR3 extends over 12 amino acids. V dropped 3 bases and J dropped 4 bases, with 6 bases sitting between them. As DNA, the CDR3 is TGTGCCAGCTCACCGGTAGGCACTGAAGCTTTCTTT. Translated, it gives CASSPVGTEAFF.

The chain uses TRBV27 and TRBJ2-2; a possible D gene is TRBD1 (6 bases). Germline V gene lookup returns CDR1 MNHEY and CDR2 SMNVEV (reference sequence). The CDR3 length is 13 residues. V was trimmed by 5 bases and J by 6 bases, leaving 10 bases between them. Written as DNA, the CDR3 is TGTGCCAGCAGTAAGCAGGGGCCCGGGGAGCTGTTTTTT. As protein: CASSKQGPGELFF.

The V gene is TRBV5-4, the J gene TRBJ1-1; a weak D match, TRBD1 (5 bases). Germline V gene lookup returns CDR1 SGHNT and CDR2 YYREEE (reference sequence). This CDR3 has 16 amino acids. The V and J ends lost 0 bases and 1 base respectively, with 13 bases between them. CDR3 in amino acids: CASSLGHDRGNTEAFF. The CDR3 nucleotides are TGTGCCAGCAGCTTGGGTCACGACAGAGGGAACACTGAAGCTTTCTTT. Drawing the rest from reference TRBV5-4 and TRBJ1-1, the complete variable domain is ETGVTQSPTHLIKTRGQQVTLRCSSQSGHNTVSWYQQALGQGPQFIFQYYREEENGRGNFPPRFSGLQFPNYSSELNVNALELDDSALYLCASSLGHDRGNTEAFFGQGTRLTVV.

A few counts support this clone. The chain recombines TRBV28 with TRBJ1-1, with 7 bases aligning to TRBD1. V was pared by 6 bases and J by 0 bases, with 1 base of the junction left unmatched. Germline CDR1 MDHEN, CDR2 SYDVKM. This CDR3 is 13 amino acids long. Here the CDR3 DNA reads TGTGCCAGCAGGGGGACAGTGAACACTGAAGCTTTCTTT. It yields the protein CASRGTVNTEAFF.

Concerning this clone: This likely stems from a read error, as it lies one base from a far larger clone. V usage is TRBV2 and J usage is TRBJ2-7; D not resolved. With 5 bases removed from V and 0 bases from J, the gap between germline ends came to 2 bases. Per the germline V gene, CDR1 is SNHLY and CDR2 is FYNNEI. The CDR3 runs to 11 residues. The CDR3 loop reads CASSYSYEQYF. CDR3 nucleotide sequence: TGTGCCAGCAGTTACTCCTACGAGCAGTACTTC.

Details on this clone: One end of the junction varies from germline; a read error may be responsible. The chain couples TRBV28 to TRBJ2-7, with 10 bases identical to TRBD2. There are 13 residues in the CDR3. The germline V gene has CDR1 MDHEN and CDR2 SYDVKM. CDR3 residues: CASSLYRLAGAHF. The CDR3 coding sequence is TGTGCCAGCAGTTTATATCGTCTAGCGGGAGCGCACTTC.

This clone was counted a few times. The CDR3 DNA follows: TGTGCCAGCAGCCGGGAGGCCGGGTACACTGAAGCTTTCTTT. Encoded protein: CASSREAGYTEAFF. The J gene is TRBJ1-1, the V gene TRBV6-6; no clear D gene. Germline V gene lookup returns CDR1 MNHNY and CDR2 SVGAGI (reference sequence). The ends were cut back, 6 bases at V and 3 bases at J, with 14 bases in the middle. The length of the CDR3 is 14 residues.

The CDR3 nucleotides read TGTGCCAGCAGTTACTCCCCCCTGGGAAACACTGAAGCTTTCTTT. It is translated as CASSYSPLGNTEAFF. The chain joins TRBV6-5 to TRBJ1-1; D is unclear. From germline, CDR1 is MNHEY and CDR2 SVGAGI. Trimming took off 0 bases at V and 2 bases at J, with 10 bases between the two ends. This CDR3 contains 15 residues.

The chain couples TRBV4-3 to TRBJ2-7, with D perhaps assigned TRBD1 or TRBD2 (6 bases each). Deletions cut 2 bases from V and 9 bases from J, with 14 bases between. Germline V lookup: CDR1 LGHNA, CDR2 YSLEER. The CDR3 runs to 13 residues. CDR3 amino acids: CASSQTRGGGQYF. DNA for the CDR3: TGCGCCAGCAGCCAAACCAGGGGAGGAGGGCAGTACTTC.